Presented here are 8 T cell receptor beta chains from one specimen sequenced in a study of T cells in Graves' hyperthyroidism and ophthalmopathy. There were TCR beta CDR3 regions amplified from RNA transcripts. First-round RT-PCR of the TCR CDR3 relied on the HTBI primer set. TCRdb ran MiXCR on the multiplex PCR reads and lists one entry per CDR3 protein. The repertoire has approximately 600,000 distinct CDR3 sequences, 11% to 15% of them found once; the top ten carry 5.8%. The sample comprised blood. Every receptor here comes from a woman in her twenties or thirties with Graves' hyperthyroidism that later progressed to Graves' ophthalmopathy.

This clonotype was counted at least ten times. The chain joins TRBV6-5 to TRBJ1-2; D not certain. CDR1 MNHEY and CDR2 SVGAGI come from the germline V gene. This CDR3 is 12 amino acids long. V lost 2 bases to trimming and J lost 6 bases, with 7 bases between them. The CDR3 reads CASSYAGDGYTF. The CDR3 DNA follows: TGTGCCAGCAGTTACGCAGGCGATGGCTACACCTTC.

This clonotype has ten or more counts. The rearrangement uses TRBV7-2 and TRBJ2-1, with 10 bases that match TRBD1. CDR1 SGHTA and CDR2 FQGNSA come from the germline V gene. The trim removed 5 bases at V and 5 bases at J, leaving 3 bases unmatched. CDR3 length equals 14 residues. The CDR3 DNA follows: TGTGCCAGCAGCCGGGACAGGGGTCACAATGAGCAGTTCTTC. Translated, it gives CASSRDRGHNEQFF.

The table lists this clonotype with a few counts. The chain couples TRBV28 to TRBJ2-3; the match to TRBD2 covers 15 bases. This CDR3 spans 16 amino acids. Germline lookup yields CDR1 MDHEN and CDR2 SYDVKM. With V trimmed by 5 bases and J by 3 bases, 3 bases remained unmatched. This CDR3 is CASSRGTSGGTDTQYF. Here the CDR3 DNA reads TGTGCCAGCAGTAGGGGGACTAGCGGGGGGACAGATACGCAGTATTTT.

The rearrangement links TRBV30 to TRBJ1-1, with 8 bases fitting TRBD1. CDR3 length equals 17 residues. J lost 2 bases, V lost 2 bases, and 13 bases had no gene match. CDR1 is GTSNPN, CDR2 SVGIG, per germline (reference sequence). CDR3 DNA: TGTGCCTGGAGTTACACCGGGACAGGCACCCGAAACACTGAAGCTTTCTTT. It translates to CAWSYTGTGTRNTEAFF. The full variable domain, completed using reference TRBV30 and TRBJ1-1, is SQTIHQWPATLVQPVGSPLSLECTVEGTSNPNLYWYRQAAGRGLQLLFYSVGIGQISSEVPQNLSASRPQDRQFILSSKKLLLSDSGFYLCAWSYTGTGTRNTEAFFGQGTRLTVV.

The chain is built from TRBV19 and TRBJ1-1, with 10 nucleotides matching TRBD1. CDR3 length: 16 residues. V gave up 2 bases and J gave up 3 bases; unmatched junction bases: 6. In germline, CDR1 is LNHDA, CDR2 SQIVND (reference sequence). The CDR3 loop is CASSILPGQGYTEAFF. Here the CDR3 DNA reads TGTGCCAGTAGTATATTACCGGGACAGGGGTACACTGAAGCTTTCTTT.

There are a few counts of this clonotype. The gene calls are TRBV30 and TRBJ1-5; 9 positions match TRBD1. V shed 8 bases and J 7 bases; nucleotides not matched to a gene: 9. CDR1 and CDR2 from the germline V gene are GTSNPN and SVGIG (reference sequence). This CDR3 has 13 residues. CDR3 in DNA: TGTGCCACTGGGACAGGGATCGAACAGCCCCAGCATTTT. Amino acids: CATGTGIEQPQHF.

This clonotype was counted ten times or more. The rearrangement uses TRBV19 and TRBJ1-1; the D is unclear. V dropped 7 bases and J dropped 0 bases, with 21 bases sitting between them. The length of the CDR3 is 17 residues. Germline CDR1 and CDR2: LNHDA and SQIVND (reference sequence). DNA of the CDR3: TGTGCCAGTAAAACCCTCCCTGATCTTTCGGTGAACACTGAAGCTTTCTTT. Translating gives CASKTLPDLSVNTEAFF. Full variable domain (outside the CDR3, taken from reference TRBV19 and TRBJ1-1): DGGITQSPKYLFRKEGQNVTLSCEQNLNHDAMYWYRQDPGQGLRLIYYSQIVNDFQKGDIAEGYSVSREKKESFPLTVTSAQKNPTAFYLCASKTLPDLSVNTEAFFGQGTRLTVV.

This rearrangement joins TRBV24-1 to TRBJ2-5; tentative D call: TRBD2 (6 bases). V was cut by 0 bases and J by 4 bases, with 8 bases left in between. Germline V gene sequence: CDR1 KGHDR, CDR2 SFDVKD. This CDR3 has 14 residues. This CDR3 is CATSDLRRGETQYF. CDR3 nucleotides: TGTGCCACCAGTGATTTGCGGAGGGGAGAGACCCAGTACTTC.